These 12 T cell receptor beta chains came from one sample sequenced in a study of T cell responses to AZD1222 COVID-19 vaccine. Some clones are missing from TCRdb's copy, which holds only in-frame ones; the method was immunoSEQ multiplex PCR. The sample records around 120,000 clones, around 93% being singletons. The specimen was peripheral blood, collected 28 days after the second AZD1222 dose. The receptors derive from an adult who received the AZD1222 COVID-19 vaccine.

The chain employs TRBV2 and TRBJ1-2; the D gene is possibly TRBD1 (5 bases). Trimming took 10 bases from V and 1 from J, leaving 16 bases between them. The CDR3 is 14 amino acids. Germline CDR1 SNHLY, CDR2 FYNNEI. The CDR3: CANQRPGDNYGYTF. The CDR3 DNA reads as TGTGCCAACCAGCGGCCGGGGGATAACTATGGCTACACCTTC.

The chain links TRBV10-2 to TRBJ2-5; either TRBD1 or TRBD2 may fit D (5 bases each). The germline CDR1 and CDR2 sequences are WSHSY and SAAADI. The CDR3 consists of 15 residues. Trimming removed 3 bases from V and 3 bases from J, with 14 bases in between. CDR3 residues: CASSEDGTLEETQYF. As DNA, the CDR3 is TGCGCCAGCAGTGAAGACGGGACCCTGGAAGAGACCCAGTACTTC.

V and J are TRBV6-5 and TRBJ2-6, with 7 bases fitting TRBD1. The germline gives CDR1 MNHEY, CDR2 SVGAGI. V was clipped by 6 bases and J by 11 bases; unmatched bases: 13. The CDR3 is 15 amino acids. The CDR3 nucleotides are TGTGCCAGCAGACCCGAGACAGGGATCGCGGACGTCCTGACTTTC. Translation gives CASRPETGIADVLTF.

The CDR3 nucleotides read TGTGCCAGCAGCCTCCGACAGGGGGGACAGCCCCAGCATTTT. The encoded protein is CASSLRQGGQPQHF. This sequence joins TRBV7-2 and TRBJ1-5, with TRBD1 matching 9 bases. CDR1 and CDR2 (germline): SGHTA, FQGNSA. V lost 5 bases, J lost 7 bases, and 6 bases stayed unmatched. CDR3 size: 14 residues.

CDR3 amino acids: CARSLRSYGYTF. The CDR3 DNA reads TGTGCCAGAAGCTTACGGAGCTATGGCTACACCTTC. The V gene is TRBV5-3, the J gene TRBJ1-2, with D unclear. TRBV5-3 is an open reading frame whose function is uncertain. The CDR3 spans 12 residues. Trimming took off 2 bases at V and 4 bases at J, with 6 bases between the two ends.

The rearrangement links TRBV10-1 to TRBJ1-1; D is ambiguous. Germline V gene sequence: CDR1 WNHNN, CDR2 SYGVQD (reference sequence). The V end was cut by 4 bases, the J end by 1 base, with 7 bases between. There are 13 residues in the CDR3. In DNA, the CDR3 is TGCGCCAGCAGTGTGCCAGGGAACACTGAAGCTTTCTTT. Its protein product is CASSVPGNTEAFF.

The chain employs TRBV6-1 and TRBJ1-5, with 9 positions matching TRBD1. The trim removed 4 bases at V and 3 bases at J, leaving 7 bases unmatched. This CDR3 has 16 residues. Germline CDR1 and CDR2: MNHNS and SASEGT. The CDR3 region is CASSVWTGVNNQPQHF. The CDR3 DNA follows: TGTGCCAGCAGTGTATGGACAGGGGTAAACAATCAGCCCCAGCATTTT.

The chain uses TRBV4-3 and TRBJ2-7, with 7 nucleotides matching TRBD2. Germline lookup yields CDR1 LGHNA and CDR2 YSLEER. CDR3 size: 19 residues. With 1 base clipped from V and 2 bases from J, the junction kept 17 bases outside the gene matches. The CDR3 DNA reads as TGCGCCAGCAGCCAAGGAGTTCGAGCGGGACTAAATCCCCCCTACGAGCAGTACTTC. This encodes CASSQGVRAGLNPPYEQYF.

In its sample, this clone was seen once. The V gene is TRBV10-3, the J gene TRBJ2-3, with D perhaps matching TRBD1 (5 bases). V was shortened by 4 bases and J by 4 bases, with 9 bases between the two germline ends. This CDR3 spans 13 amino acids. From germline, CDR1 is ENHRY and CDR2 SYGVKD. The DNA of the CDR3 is TGTGCCATCAGTGGCAGGGAATCAGATACGCAGTATTTT. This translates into CAISGRESDTQYF.

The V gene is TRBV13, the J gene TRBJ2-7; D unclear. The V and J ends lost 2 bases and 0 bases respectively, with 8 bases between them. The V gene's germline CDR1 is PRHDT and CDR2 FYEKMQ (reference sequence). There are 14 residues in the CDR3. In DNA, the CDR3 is TGTGCCAGCAGCTTACGGCCCGACTCCTACGAGCAGTACTTC. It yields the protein CASSLRPDSYEQYF.

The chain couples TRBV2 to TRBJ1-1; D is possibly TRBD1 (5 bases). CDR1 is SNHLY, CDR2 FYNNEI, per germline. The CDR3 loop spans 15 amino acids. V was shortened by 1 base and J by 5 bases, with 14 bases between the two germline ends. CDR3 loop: CASSEVSGGGTEAFF. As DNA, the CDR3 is TGTGCCAGCAGTGAAGTAAGCGGGGGTGGTACTGAAGCTTTCTTT.

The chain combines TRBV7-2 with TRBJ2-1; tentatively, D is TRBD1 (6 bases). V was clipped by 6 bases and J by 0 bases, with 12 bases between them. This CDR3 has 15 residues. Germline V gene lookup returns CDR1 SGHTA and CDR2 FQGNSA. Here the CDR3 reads CASSTGQSSYNEQFF. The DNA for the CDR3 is TGTGCCAGCAGTACAGGGCAGAGCTCCTACAATGAGCAGTTCTTC.